A selection of T cell receptor beta chains follows, all from one sample in a study of regulatory T cells in long-lasting Graves disease. TCRdb passed the multiplex PCR reads through MiXCR, listing each CDR3 protein once. In the table there are approximately 690,000 distinct CDR3 sequences, 30% of which are singletons. The source material was peripheral blood mononuclear cells (PBMCs), sampled when the disease was refractory, from a patient treated with antithyroid drugs. Receptors were obtained from a female donor with Graves disease. CDR3s include the opening cysteine and the closing phenylalanine or tryptophan. D genes are given only for firm matches. Where a row states a size, it is once, few, many or the class of an expanded clone; other rows omit it.

TRBV18	.	TRBJ1-1	.	TGTGCCAGCTCACCACTCGGAAGGGAGGAGGCTTTCTTT	CASSPLGREEAFF
TRBV27	.	TRBJ1-5	.	TGTGCCAGCAGTGTGGGCAGTAACAATCAGCCCCAGCATTTT	CASSVGSNNQPQHF
TRBV29-1	.	TRBJ2-6	.	TGCAGCGTTGAATGGGGGGCCAACGTCCTGACTTTC	CSVEWGANVLTF
TRBV18	few	TRBJ1-2	.	TGTGCCAGCTCACCAGGGGATTCTAACTATGGCTACACCTTC	CASSPGDSNYGYTF
TRBV11-2	few	TRBJ2-7	.	TGTGCCAGCAGCGGACCGGGCGCGCCCTACGAGCAGTACTTC	CASSGPGAPYEQYF
TRBV2	.	TRBJ2-7	TRBD1	TGTGCCAGCAGAACCGGGACAGGGTCGTTCTACGAGCAGTACTTC	CASRTGTGSFYEQYF
TRBV29-1	few	TRBJ1-1	.	TGCAGCGTTGAAGAAACGAACACTGAAGCTTTCTTT	CSVEETNTEAFF
TRBV28	many	TRBJ1-2	.	TGTGCCAGCGTTGGCAGGCGCTATGGCTACACCTTC	CASVGRRYGYTF
TRBV10-3	many	TRBJ1-1	.	TGTGCCATCAGTGAGCCGGGATCGTTGAACACTGAAGCTTTCTTT	CAISEPGSLNTEAFF
TRBV3-1	.	TRBJ1-6	.	TGTGCCAGCAGCCAAGATCCGCGTTCACCCCTCCACTTT	CASSQDPRSPLHF
TRBV20-1	.	TRBJ2-2	TRBD2	TGCAGTGCTAGAACCCTTAGGACTAGCGGTAACACCGGGGAGCTGTTTTTT	CSARTLRTSGNTGELFF
TRBV5-5	.	TRBJ2-7	.	TGTGCCAGCAGCTTAGGGCGGGTCGGGATCTACGAGCAGTACTTC	CASSLGRVGIYEQYF
TRBV5-1	.	TRBJ2-2	.	TGCGCCAGCAGCTTGGGAACTACTAGCTCCACCGGGGAGCTGTTTTTT	CASSLGTTSSTGELFF
TRBV10-3	.	TRBJ1-2	.	TGTGCCATCAGTGAGTCGTTTGAAGGGATCGGCTACACCTTC	CAISESFEGIGYTF
TRBV20-1	few	TRBJ1-3	.	TGCAGTGCTAGGTGGCGGAACTCTGGAAACACCATATATTTT	CSARWRNSGNTIYF
TRBV12-3/TRBV12-4	.	TRBJ1-5	.	TGTGCCAGCAGTTTCGGTAGGGGTTTCGCTCCCAGTCAGCCCCAGCATTTT	CASSFGRGFAPSQPQHF
TRBV20-1	few	TRBJ2-2	.	TGCAGTGCTAGAGATCCCACTAGAGGGACCGGGGAGCTGTTTTTT	CSARDPTRGTGELFF
TRBV27	.	TRBJ1-1	.	TGTGCCAGCAGTCCGTACCATTCGAACACTGAAGCTTTCTTT	CASSPYHSNTEAFF
TRBV6-5	.	TRBJ1-5	.	TGTGCCAGCAGTTACTCAGCCGCCCATCAGCCCCAGCATTTT	CASSYSAAHQPQHF
TRBV20-1	.	TRBJ2-7	.	TGCAGTGCTACCCCCCACAGTTCCAAATTCTACGAGCAGTACTTC	CSATPHSSKFYEQYF
TRBV2	.	TRBJ2-7	.	TGTGCCAGCACCCTAAGGCCAGACGGTGGCGAGCAGTACTTC	CASTLRPDGGEQYF
TRBV20-1	many	TRBJ2-5	.	TGCAGTGCTGAAGAGGGACTGCAAGAGACCCAGTACTTC	CSAEEGLQETQYF
TRBV11-2	.	TRBJ1-4	TRBD1	TGTGCCAGCAGCTTAGAAGGCAGGGGGGGTGGAAAACTGTTTTTT	CASSLEGRGGGKLFF
TRBV9	few	TRBJ1-1	.	TGTGCCAGCAGCGTTATCGCGGCGAACACTGAAGCTTTCTTT	CASSVIAANTEAFF
TRBV3-1	.	TRBJ2-3	TRBD2	TGTGCCAGCAGCCAAGGACTAGCGGGATGGGGAGATACGCAGTATTTT	CASSQGLAGWGDTQYF
TRBV28	.	TRBJ2-7	TRBD1	TGTGCCAGCAGTAGACTCTTTGACAGGGCCCACGAGCAGTACTTC	CASSRLFDRAHEQYF
TRBV7-9	.	TRBJ1-5	.	TGTGCCAGCAGCGGGGATGGACAGATAAATCAGCCCCAGCATTTT	CASSGDGQINQPQHF
TRBV19	.	TRBJ2-2	TRBD2	TGTGCCAGTAAAATGGAGGTAGCGGGAGACGGGGAGCTGTTTTTT	CASKMEVAGDGELFF
TRBV29-1	few	TRBJ1-4	.	TGCAGCGTTCTTCCGGCAACTAATGAAAAACTGTTTTTT	CSVLPATNEKLFF
TRBV12-3/TRBV12-4	few	TRBJ2-7	TRBD2	TGTGCCAGCAGTGCCCCCGGGACTAGCAGTGAGCAGTACTTC	CASSAPGTSSEQYF
TRBV3-1	few	TRBJ2-6	.	TGTGCCAGCAGCCCACCGGGACGCAACTCTGGGGCCAACGTCCTGACTTTC	CASSPPGRNSGANVLTF
TRBV5-1	few	TRBJ2-7	.	TGCGCCAGCAGCTTGGAAGTAGGTTACGAGCAGTACTTC	CASSLEVGYEQYF
TRBV2	.	TRBJ2-5	TRBD2	TGTGCCAGCACTATGACTAGCGGAAGGGAGACCCAGTACTTC	CASTMTSGRETQYF
TRBV29-1	.	TRBJ2-5	.	TGCAGCCTACAGGGAGGAGGAGAGACCCAGCACTTC	CSLQGGGETQHF
TRBV19	few	TRBJ1-1	.	TGTGCCAGTAGTGTTGCCCGCCCAGTGGGTACTGAAGCTTTCTTT	CASSVARPVGTEAFF
TRBV29-1	few	TRBJ1-1	.	TGCAGCGTTGATGATATCATGAACACTGAAGCTTTCTTT	CSVDDIMNTEAFF
TRBV28	many	TRBJ2-7	.	TGTGCCAGCAGTTCAGCATACTACGAGCAGTACTTC	CASSSAYYEQYF
TRBV13	once	TRBJ2-2	TRBD2	TGTGCCAGCAGTTCCGCCGGTAATAGCGGGAGGACGAACACCGGGGAGCTGTTTTTT	CASSSAGNSGRTNTGELFF
TRBV12-5	few	TRBJ2-7	.	TGTGCTAGTGTAGCCCCCTCGGACCGCGAGCAGTACTTC	CASVAPSDREQYF
TRBV6-1	.	TRBJ1-5	TRBD1	TGTGCCAGCAACGAGGACAGGGTGGCGAATCAGCCCCAGCATTTT	CASNEDRVANQPQHF
TRBV6-2/TRBV6-3	.	TRBJ2-7	.	TGTGCCAGCAGTCACTCGTGGACCAGTCTATCCTACGAGCAGTACTTC	CASSHSWTSLSYEQYF
TRBV7-9	.	TRBJ1-1	.	TGTGCCAGCAGCTTAGTACAGACTAACACTGAAGCTTTCTTT	CASSLVQTNTEAFF
TRBV20-1	few	TRBJ2-5	.	TGCAGTGCCAGGGACAATCGGTACCAAGAGACCCAGTACTTC	CSARDNRYQETQYF
TRBV9	.	TRBJ1-2	.	TGTGCCAGCAGCCCAACGGGCCTCCCCGGAGGCTACACCTTC	CASSPTGLPGGYTF
TRBV6-5	.	TRBJ2-5	TRBD2	TGTGCCAGCAGTTATTCCCTGACTAGCGGGGATAAAGAGACCCAGTACTTC	CASSYSLTSGDKETQYF
TRBV20-1	.	TRBJ1-1	.	TGCAGTGCTACCGAATTTTCAAGGAGGACTGAAGCTTTCTTT	CSATEFSRRTEAFF
TRBV3-1	.	TRBJ1-2	TRBD1	TGTGCCAGCAGCCCTAGTGGAGGGGGCGACGTTAACTATGGCTACACCTTC	CASSPSGGGDVNYGYTF
TRBV18	.	TRBJ2-6	.	TGTGCCAGCTCACCAATGGGGGCTGGGGCCAACGTCCTGACTTTC	CASSPMGAGANVLTF
TRBV20-1	.	TRBJ1-1	.	TGCAGTGCCCTAAGACAGATTGGCACTGAAGCTTTCTTT	CSALRQIGTEAFF
TRBV27	.	TRBJ2-7	TRBD1	TGTGCCAGCAGTATCCTTACCCCCTCCGGGACAGGCCGTGAGCAGTACTTC	CASSILTPSGTGREQYF
TRBV6-5	many	TRBJ1-4	.	TGTGCCAGCAGTTACGGGGGAATGGGAAAACTGTTTTTT	CASSYGGMGKLFF
TRBV2	few	TRBJ2-5	.	TGTGCCAGCGTTGGCGGACAGCAAGAGACCCAGTACTTC	CASVGGQQETQYF
TRBV29-1	few	TRBJ2-7	TRBD2	TGCAGCTTCCTAGCGGGAGAGCTGGGCTACGAGCAGTACTTC	CSFLAGELGYEQYF
TRBV2	.	TRBJ1-1	.	TGTGCCAGCAGTTGGGGGGCAACCCTGGCCCGTCTCTTT	CASSWGATLARLF
TRBV29-1	.	TRBJ2-7	TRBD2	TGCAGCGTAGCCTCGGCTAGCGGGAGATACGAGCAGTACTTC	CSVASASGRYEQYF